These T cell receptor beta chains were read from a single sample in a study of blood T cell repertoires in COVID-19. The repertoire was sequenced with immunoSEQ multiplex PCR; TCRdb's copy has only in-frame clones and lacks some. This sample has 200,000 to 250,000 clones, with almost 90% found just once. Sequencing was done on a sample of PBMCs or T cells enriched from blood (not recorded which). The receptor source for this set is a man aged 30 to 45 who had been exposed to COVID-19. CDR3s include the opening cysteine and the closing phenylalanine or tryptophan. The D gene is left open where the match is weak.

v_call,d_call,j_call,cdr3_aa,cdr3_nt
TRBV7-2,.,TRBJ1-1,CASSLEYYTEAFF,TGTGCCAGCAGCTTAGAATACTACACTGAAGCTTTCTTT
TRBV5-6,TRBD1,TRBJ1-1,CASSPGTGGLGTEAFF,TGTGCCAGCAGCCCCGGGACAGGGGGTTTAGGCACTGAAGCTTTCTTT
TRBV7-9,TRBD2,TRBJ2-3,CASGLQSGVIDTQYF,TGTGCCAGTGGACTTCAAAGCGGGGTGATAGATACGCAGTATTTT
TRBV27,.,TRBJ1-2,CASSFGVAGQYGVHYGYTF,TGTGCCAGCAGTTTCGGTGTGGCGGGTCAGTATGGGGTTCACTATGGCTACACCTTC
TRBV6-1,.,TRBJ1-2,CASSEGGRGTYGYTF,TGTGCCAGCAGTGAGGGAGGGCGGGGGACCTATGGCTACACCTTC
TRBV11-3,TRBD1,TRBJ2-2,CASSLGGGTGSTGELFF,TGTGCCAGCAGCTTAGGAGGTGGGACAGGGAGCACCGGGGAGCTGTTTTTT
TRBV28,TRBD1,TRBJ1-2,CASSRQGTNYGYTF,TGTGCCAGCAGTCGACAGGGTACTAACTATGGCTACACCTTC
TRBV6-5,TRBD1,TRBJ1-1,CASRYEGAGTIAFF,TGTGCCAGCAGGTACGAGGGGGCGGGGACGATCGCTTTCTTT
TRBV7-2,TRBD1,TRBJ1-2,CASSTGQASMGYTF,TGTGCCAGCAGCACGGGACAGGCCTCGATGGGCTACACCTTC
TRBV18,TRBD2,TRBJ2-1,CASSPGTTTYNEQFF,TGTGCCAGCTCACCGGGGACTACGACCTACAATGAGCAGTTCTTC
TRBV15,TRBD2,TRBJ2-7,CATSRGTSGYEQYF,TGTGCCACCAGCAGAGGGACTAGTGGCTACGAGCAGTACTTC
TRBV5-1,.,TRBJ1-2,CASSPEGLGYGYTF,TGCGCCAGCAGCCCGGAGGGTCTAGGCTATGGCTACACCTTC
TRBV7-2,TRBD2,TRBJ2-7,CASSFSSGGAVEQYF,TGTGCCAGCAGCTTCTCTAGCGGGGGGGCAGTCGAGCAGTACTTC
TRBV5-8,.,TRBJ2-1,CASSLANEQFF,TGTGCCAGCAGCTTGGCAAATGAGCAGTTCTTC
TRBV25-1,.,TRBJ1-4,CASSGGGKLFF,TGTGCCAGCAGTGGGGGGGGAAAACTGTTTTTT